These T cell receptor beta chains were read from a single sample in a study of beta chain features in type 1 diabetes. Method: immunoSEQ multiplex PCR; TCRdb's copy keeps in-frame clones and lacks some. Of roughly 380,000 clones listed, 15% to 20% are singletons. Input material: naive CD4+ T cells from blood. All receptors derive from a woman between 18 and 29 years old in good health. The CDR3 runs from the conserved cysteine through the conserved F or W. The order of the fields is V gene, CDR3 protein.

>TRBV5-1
CASSLGSRGTEAFF
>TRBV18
CASSPAGGPLEQYF
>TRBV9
CASSAPLAGSSTGELFF
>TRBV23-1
CASSQSARTRLYEQYF
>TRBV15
CATSRDRGTSGPYEQYF
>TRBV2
CASSGDSQETQYF
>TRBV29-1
CSVALNSGNTIYF
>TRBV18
CASSSSSGATVGELFF
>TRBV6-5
CATVKGAGDGELFF
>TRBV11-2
CASSFTAGSSYNEQFF
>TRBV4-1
CASSQSTFQETQYF
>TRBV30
CASQGTGVYNEKLFF
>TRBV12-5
CASGLGVAGPQFF
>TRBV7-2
CASSSDRGVQPQHF
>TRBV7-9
CASSFGGNQETQYF
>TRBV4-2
CASKRGTFSYEQYF
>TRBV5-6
CASSGGQGHIQETQYF
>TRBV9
CASSVGEGGITGELFF
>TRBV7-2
CASSLGIGVYNEQFF
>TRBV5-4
CASSRGGGVVGTEAFF
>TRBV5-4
CASSLLEREPGELFF
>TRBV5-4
CASSFRGTDTQYF
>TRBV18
CASSPQREGAETQYF
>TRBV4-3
CASSQEAGQPQHF
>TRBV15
CATSRRQGFGEQYF
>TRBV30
CVLRGGETQYF
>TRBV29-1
CSVRGDSNQPQHF
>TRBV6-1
CASLWTSETEAFF
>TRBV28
CASSTNTGGEQYF
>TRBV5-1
CASSQRTGPDTQYF
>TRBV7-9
CASSSRTAGVGAFF
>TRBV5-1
CASSLRGHNEQFF
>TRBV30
CAWSVEGNTIYF
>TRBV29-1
CSVELGTGNPDIQYF
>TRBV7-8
CASSPRDRGREAFF
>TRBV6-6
CASRAGEAYNEQFF
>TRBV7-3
CASHSGANVLTF
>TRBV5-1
CASSYTSGTDEQYF
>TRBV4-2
CASSQDISRNTGELFF
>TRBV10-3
CAISESKGDSPLHF
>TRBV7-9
CASSFGQGTYGYTF
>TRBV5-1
CASSLEGETQYF
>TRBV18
CASSPPGGTDTQYF
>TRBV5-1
CASSLRGSNGNIQYF
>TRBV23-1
CASSRLQGCGANVLTF
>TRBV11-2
CASSPPRDRGYEQYF
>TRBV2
CASTSLATQYF
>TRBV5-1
CASSMRGGHEQFF
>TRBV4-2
CASSPQRGVADTQYF
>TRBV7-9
CASSDGLAGEGDEQFF
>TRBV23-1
CASSQYGPGEETQYF
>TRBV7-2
CASSLGLAGAGNEQFF
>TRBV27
CASSGLNTEAFF
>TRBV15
CATSREVTADGYTF
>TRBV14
CASSPPGGEQYF
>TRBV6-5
CASKPSPGQGDTQYF
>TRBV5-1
CASLRGTSGSTDTQYF
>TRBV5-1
CASSLGLAAQETQYF